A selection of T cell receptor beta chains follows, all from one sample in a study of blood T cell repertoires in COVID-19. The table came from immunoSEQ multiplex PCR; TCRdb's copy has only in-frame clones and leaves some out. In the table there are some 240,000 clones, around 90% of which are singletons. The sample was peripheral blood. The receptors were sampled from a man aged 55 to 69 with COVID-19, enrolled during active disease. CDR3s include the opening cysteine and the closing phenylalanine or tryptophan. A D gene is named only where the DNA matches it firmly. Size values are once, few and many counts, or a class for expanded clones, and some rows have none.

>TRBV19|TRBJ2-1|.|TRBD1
CASRRSTRGLLGNEQFF
TGTGCCAGTAGGAGGTCAACCAGGGGGCTTTTAGGCAATGAGCAGTTCTTC
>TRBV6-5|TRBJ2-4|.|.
CASSYTWKGVGYIQYF
TGTGCCAGCAGTTACACTTGGAAGGGGGTCGGGTACATTCAGTACTTC
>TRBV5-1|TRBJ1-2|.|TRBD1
CASSAQGQGIKGGYTF
TGCGCCAGCAGCGCCCAAGGACAGGGGATAAAGGGTGGCTACACCTTC
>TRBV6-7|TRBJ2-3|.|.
CASSYGGGYTDTQYF
TGTGCCAGCAGTTATGGGGGGGGCTACACAGATACGCAGTATTTT
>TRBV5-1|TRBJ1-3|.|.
CASSLEGTGNTIYF
TGCGCCAGCAGCTTGGAGGGGACTGGAAACACCATATATTTT
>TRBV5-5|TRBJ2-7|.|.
CASSLPGGFEQYF
TGTGCCAGCAGTCTCCCTGGAGGGTTCGAGCAGTACTTC
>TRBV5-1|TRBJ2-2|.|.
CASSPGGLNTGELFF
TGCGCCAGCAGCCCGGGGGGCCTTAACACCGGGGAGCTGTTTTTT
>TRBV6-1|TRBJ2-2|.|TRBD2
CASSGAGGPSGELFF
TGTGCCAGCAGCGGAGCGGGGGGGCCCTCCGGGGAGCTGTTTTTT
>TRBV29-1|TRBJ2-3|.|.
CSVRLSWGSTDTQYF
TGCAGCGTTCGGCTTAGCTGGGGCTCCACAGATACGCAGTATTTT
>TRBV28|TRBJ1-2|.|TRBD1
CATSENLGPGQGGTLYGYTF
TGTGCCACCAGCGAAAATCTCGGGCCGGGACAGGGCGGAACGCTCTATGGCTACACCTTC
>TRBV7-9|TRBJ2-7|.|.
CASSHSGSNYEQYF
TGTGCCAGCAGCCATTCGGGATCCAATTACGAGCAGTACTTC
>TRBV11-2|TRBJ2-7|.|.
CASSVQGYEQYF
TGTGCCAGCAGCGTACAGGGCTACGAGCAGTACTTC
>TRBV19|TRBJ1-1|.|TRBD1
CASRRQGERTEAFF
TGTGCCAGTCGGAGACAGGGCGAGAGGACTGAAGCTTTCTTT
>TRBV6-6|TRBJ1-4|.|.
CASSLPLSATLQLFF
TGTGCCAGCAGTTTGCCCCTCAGCGCAACGTTGCAACTGTTTTTT
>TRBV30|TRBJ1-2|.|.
CAWRAGVRVYGYTF
TGTGCCTGGAGGGCAGGGGTTAGGGTTTATGGCTACACCTTC
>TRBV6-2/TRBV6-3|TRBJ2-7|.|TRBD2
CASSSLAGSSYEQYF
TGTGCCAGCAGTTCCCTAGCGGGGAGCTCCTACGAGCAGTACTTC
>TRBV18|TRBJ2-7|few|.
CASSPFSGQSYEQYF
TGTGCCAGCTCACCCTTTTCCGGACAGAGCTACGAGCAGTACTTC
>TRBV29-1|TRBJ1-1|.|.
CSVVRWDKNTEAFF
TGCAGCGTTGTAAGGTGGGACAAAAACACTGAAGCTTTCTTT
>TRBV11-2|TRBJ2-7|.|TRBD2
CASSFEAGGYEQYF
TGTGCCAGCAGTTTCGAAGCGGGAGGCTACGAGCAGTACTTC
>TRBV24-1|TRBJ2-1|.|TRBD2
CATSDSGLAGDNEQFF
TGTGCCACCAGTGATTCAGGACTAGCGGGGGACAATGAGCAGTTCTTC
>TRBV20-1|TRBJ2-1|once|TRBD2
CSASRPGGLNNEQFF
TGCAGTGCTAGTAGGCCGGGAGGGCTCAACAATGAGCAGTTCTTC
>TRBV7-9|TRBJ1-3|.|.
CASSQPGGAGNTIYF
TGTGCCAGCAGCCAACCGGGAGGGGCTGGAAACACCATATATTTT